This T cell receptor (beta chain) was documented in a study of blood T cell repertoires in COVID-19 (dated by TCRdb to between 2020 and 2021). Background for the entire study: Samples from collaborators originated in the United States, Italy and Spain and spanned both the acute and convalescent phases of COVID-19. The material from the prospective study consisted of cDNA or gDNA derived from T cells, B-cell-depleted T cells, or PBMCs. Deeply sampled blood TCRbeta repertoires from subjects exposed to, actively infected with, or recovered from COVID-19 were included in the dataset. The repertoires were released in a freely available public database meant as a resource for research on the immune response to SARS-CoV-2. Samples were obtained from the ongoing ImmuneRACE study (first 160 participants) and from over a thousand subjects provided by 6 global collaborators. A de-identified subject ID, COVID-19 status, age in years and sex were almost always included in the sample metadata. Where available, HLA class I and class II types were taken from metadata supplied by the sample provider and were not determined by assay-based typing. The paper's findings and limits, for the study overall: Clinical and demographic metadata were provided uncurated, with the amount varying by source and participant.

Taken from the germline V gene, the CDR1 and CDR2 loops are SGHTA and FQGNSA. Taken from cysteine to phenylalanine, the CDR3 has 17 residues. Only CDR3 DNA remains: 51 bases, in frame from the first base. V and J are trimmed by 4 bases and 3 bases, and the gene matches miss 12 bases of the junction. TCRbeta CDR3 regions were amplified from genomic DNA using the immunoSEQ Assay, a bias-controlled multiplex PCR. The published analysis was carried out like this. Nucleated cell counts per sample were estimated from amplification of reference gene primers within the assay. To quantify the absolute abundance of each unique TCRbeta CDR3 rearrangement, sequence reads were collapsed and filtered. For each sample, productive Simpson clonality was calculated by taking the square root of Simpson's diversity index across productive rearrangements. As stored in TCRdb, this immuneACCESS dataset retains in-frame rearrangements with V and J assigned. A fraction of the clones does not appear; measured against another copy, unresolved V genes explain less than half of the discrepancy, and the remainder lacks a known reason. V, J and clone size are those of that table, while D and trimming were read from the DNA. The sample table shows 150,000 to 200,000 clones, and around 76% are seen once. The ten top clones hold just over 8.5% of the sample.

With respect to this clone: It has no known antigen specificity. Base qualities are not recorded, but no much larger clone differs from it by a single base.

The collaborating institutions used their own protocols to collect whole blood in K2EDTA tubes. For TCRbeta analysis, collaborators shipped samples in one of three forms: frozen whole blood, isolated PBMCs, or DNA extracted from either of those sample types. The chain joins TRBV7-2 to TRBJ2-7, with TRBD1 identical over 10 junction bases. What was sequenced was peripheral blood. This clonotype was sampled from a woman between 50 and 59 years old with active or convalescent COVID-19. The CDR3 amino acid sequence is: CASSSRGGGQGGYEQYF. The DNA sequence reads TGTGCCAGCAGCTCTAGAGGGGGCGGACAGGGGGGCTACGAGCAGTACTTC.